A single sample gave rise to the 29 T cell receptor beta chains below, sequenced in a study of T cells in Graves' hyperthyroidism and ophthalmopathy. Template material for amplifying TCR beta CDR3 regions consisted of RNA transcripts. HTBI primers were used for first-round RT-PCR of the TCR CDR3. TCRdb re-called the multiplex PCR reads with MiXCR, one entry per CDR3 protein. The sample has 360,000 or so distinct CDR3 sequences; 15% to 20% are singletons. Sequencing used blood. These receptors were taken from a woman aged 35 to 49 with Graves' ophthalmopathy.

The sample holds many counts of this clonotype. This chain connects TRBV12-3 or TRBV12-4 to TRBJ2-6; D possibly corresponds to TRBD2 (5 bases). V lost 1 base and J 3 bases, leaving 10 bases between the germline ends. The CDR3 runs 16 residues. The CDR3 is CASSLGRRIGANVLTF. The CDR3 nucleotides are TGTGCCAGCAGTTTAGGCCGGAGGATTGGGGCCAACGTCCTGACTTTC.

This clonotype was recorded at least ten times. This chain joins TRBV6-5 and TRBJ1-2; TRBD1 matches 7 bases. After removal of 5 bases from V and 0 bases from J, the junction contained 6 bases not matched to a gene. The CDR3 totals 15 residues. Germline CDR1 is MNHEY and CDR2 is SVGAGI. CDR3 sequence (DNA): TGTGCCAGCAGTAACAGGGGCCCAGCTAACTATGGCTACACCTTC. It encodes CASSNRGPANYGYTF.

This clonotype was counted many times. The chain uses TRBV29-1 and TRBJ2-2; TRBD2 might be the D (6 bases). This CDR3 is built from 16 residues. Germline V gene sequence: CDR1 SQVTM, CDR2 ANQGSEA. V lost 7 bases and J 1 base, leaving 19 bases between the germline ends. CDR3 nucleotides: TGCAGCGGGACTACCCAGGGTTTGGAGAACACCGGGGAGCTGTTTTTT. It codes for CSGTTQGLENTGELFF.

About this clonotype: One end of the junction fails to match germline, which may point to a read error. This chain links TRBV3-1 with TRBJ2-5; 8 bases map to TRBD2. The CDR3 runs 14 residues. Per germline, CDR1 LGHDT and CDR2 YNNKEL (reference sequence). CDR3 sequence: CASSPFAGGETQYF. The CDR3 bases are TGTGCCAGCAGTCCCTTCGCGGGAGGAGAGACCCAGTATTTC.

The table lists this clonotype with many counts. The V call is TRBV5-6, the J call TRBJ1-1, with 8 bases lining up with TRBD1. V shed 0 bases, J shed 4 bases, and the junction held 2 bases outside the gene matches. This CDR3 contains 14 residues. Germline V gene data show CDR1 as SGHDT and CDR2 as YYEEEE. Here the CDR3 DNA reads TGTGCCAGCAGCTTGGGAGACAGGGGCACTGAAGCTTTCTTT. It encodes CASSLGDRGTEAFF.

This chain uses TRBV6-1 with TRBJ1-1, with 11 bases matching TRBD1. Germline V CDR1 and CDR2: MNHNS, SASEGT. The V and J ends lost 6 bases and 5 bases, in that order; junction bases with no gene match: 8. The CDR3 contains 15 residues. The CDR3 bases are TGTGCCAGCAGGATTGGACAGGGGGCAGGGACTGAAGCTTTCTTT. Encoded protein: CASRIGQGAGTEAFF.

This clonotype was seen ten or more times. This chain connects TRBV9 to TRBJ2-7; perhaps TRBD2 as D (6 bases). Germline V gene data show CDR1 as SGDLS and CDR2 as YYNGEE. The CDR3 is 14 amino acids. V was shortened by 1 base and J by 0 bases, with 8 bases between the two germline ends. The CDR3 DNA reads TGTGCCAGCAGCGTAACCGGGAGCTCCTACGAGCAGTACTTC. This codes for CASSVTGSSYEQYF.

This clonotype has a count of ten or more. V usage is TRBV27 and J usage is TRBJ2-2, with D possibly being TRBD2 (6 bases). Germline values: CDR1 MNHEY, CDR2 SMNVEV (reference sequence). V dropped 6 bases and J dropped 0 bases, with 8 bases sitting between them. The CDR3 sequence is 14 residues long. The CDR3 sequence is CASRGGPNTGELFF. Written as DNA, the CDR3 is TGTGCCAGCAGGGGAGGACCGAACACCGGGGAGCTGTTTTTT.

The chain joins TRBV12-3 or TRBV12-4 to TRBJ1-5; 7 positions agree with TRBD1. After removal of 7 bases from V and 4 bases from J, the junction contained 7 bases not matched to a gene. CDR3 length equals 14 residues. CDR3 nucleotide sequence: TGTGCCAGCAAACCGGGACAGATTAATCAGCCCCAGCATTTT. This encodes CASKPGQINQPQHF.

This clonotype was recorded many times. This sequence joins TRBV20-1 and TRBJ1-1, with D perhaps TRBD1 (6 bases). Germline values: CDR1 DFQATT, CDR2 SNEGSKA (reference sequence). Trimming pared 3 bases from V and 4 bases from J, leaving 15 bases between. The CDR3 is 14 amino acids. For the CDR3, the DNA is TGCAGTGCTAGCTTCAGGGGTCTGAGCACTGAAGCTTTCTTT. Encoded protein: CSASFRGLSTEAFF.

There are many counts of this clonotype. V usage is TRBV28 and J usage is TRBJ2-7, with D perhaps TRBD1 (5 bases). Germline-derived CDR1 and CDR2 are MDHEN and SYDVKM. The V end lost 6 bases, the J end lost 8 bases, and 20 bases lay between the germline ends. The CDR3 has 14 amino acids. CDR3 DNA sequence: TGTGCCAGCAGCCAAAAGACAGATCCTCGCAAGCAGTACTTC. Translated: CASSQKTDPRKQYF.

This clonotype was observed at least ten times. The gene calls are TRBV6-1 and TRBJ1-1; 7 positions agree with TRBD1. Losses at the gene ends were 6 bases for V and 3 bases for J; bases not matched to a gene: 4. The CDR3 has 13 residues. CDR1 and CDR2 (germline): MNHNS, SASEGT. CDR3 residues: CASRIQGDTEAFF. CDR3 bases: TGTGCCAGCAGGATCCAGGGGGACACTGAAGCTTTCTTT.

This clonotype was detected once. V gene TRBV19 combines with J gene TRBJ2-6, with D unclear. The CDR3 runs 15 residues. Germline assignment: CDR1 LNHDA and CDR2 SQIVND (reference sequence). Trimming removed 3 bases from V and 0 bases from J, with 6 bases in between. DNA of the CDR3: TGTGCCAGTAGTATTCCTAGCTCTGGGGCCAACGTCCTGACTTTC. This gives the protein CASSIPSSGANVLTF.

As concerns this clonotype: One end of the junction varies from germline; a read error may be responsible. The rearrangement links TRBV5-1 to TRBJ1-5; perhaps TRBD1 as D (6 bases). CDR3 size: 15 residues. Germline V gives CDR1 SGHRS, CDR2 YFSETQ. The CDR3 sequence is CVSSPRGEGIQPQHF. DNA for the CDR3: TGCGTCAGCAGCCCGAGGGGGGAAGGTATTCAGCCCCAGCATTTT.

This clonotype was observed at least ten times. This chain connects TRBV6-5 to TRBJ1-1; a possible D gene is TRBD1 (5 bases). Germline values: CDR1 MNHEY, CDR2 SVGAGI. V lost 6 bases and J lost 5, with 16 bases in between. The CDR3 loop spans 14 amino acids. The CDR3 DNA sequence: TGTGCCAGCAGCCTGAGGGGTGGAGAAACTGAAGCTTTCTTT. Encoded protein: CASSLRGGETEAFF.

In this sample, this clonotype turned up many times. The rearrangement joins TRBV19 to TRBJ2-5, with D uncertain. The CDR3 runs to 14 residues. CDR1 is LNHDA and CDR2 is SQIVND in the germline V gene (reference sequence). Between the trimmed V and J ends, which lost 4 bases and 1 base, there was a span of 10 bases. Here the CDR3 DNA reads TGTGCCAGTAGTACCCTTAGGACCCAAGAGACCCAGTACTTC. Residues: CASSTLRTQETQYF.

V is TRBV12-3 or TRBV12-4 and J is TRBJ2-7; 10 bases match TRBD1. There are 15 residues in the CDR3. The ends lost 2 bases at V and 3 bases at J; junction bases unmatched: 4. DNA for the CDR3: TGTGCCAGCAGTTTACACGGGACAGGGGTCTACGAGCAGTACTTC. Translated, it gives CASSLHGTGVYEQYF.

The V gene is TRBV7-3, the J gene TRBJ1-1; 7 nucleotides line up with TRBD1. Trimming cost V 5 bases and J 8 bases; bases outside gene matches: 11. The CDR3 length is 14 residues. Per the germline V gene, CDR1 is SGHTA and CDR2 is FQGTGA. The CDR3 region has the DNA TGTGCCAGCAGCGCCTCTCACAGGGGAAAAGAAGCTTTCTTT. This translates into CASSASHRGKEAFF. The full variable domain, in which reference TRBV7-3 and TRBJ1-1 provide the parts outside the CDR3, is GAGVSQTPSNKVTEKGKYVELRCDPISGHTALYWYRQSLGQGPEFLIYFQGTGAADDSGLPNDRFFAVRPEGSVSTLKIQRTERGDSAVYLCASSASHRGKEAFFGQGTRLTVV.

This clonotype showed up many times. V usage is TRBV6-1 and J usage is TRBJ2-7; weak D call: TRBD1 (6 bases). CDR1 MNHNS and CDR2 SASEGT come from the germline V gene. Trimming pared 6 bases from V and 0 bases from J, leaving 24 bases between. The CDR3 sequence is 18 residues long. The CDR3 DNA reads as TGTGCCAGCAGGAACCCCGGACAGAAGCTTAGGAGCTCCTACGAGCAGTACTTC. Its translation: CASRNPGQKLRSSYEQYF.

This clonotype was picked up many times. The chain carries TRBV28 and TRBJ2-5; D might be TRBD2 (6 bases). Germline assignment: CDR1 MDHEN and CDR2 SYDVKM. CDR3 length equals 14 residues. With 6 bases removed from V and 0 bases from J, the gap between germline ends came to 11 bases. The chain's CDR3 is CASRSWGDQETQYF. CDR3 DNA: TGTGCCAGCAGGAGCTGGGGGGACCAAGAGACCCAGTACTTC. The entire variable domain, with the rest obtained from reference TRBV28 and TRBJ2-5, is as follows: DVKVTQSSRYLVKRTGEKVFLECVQDMDHENMFWYRQDPGLGLRLIYFSYDVKMKEKGDIPEGYSVSREKKERFSLILESASTNQTSMYLCASRSWGDQETQYFGPGTRLLVL.

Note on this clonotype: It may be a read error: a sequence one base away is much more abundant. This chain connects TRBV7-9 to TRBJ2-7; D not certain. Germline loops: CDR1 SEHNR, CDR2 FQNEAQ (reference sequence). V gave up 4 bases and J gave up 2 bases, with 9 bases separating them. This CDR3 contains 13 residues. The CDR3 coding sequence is TGTGCCAGCAGCTCCGAAGGGCCCTACGAGCAGTACTTC. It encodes CASSSEGPYEQYF.

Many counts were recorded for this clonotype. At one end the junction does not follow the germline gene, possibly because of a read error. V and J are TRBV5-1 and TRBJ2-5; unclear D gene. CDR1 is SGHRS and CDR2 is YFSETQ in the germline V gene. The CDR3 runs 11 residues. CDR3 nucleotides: TGTGCCAGCAGTTTTCAAGAGACCCAGTACTTC. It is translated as CASSFQETQYF.

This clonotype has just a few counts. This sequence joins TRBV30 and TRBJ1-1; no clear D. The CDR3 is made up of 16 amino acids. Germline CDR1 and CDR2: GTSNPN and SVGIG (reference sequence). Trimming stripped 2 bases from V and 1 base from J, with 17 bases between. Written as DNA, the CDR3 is TGTGCCTGGAGTTCTCTCCTAGGACGGAAGAACACTGAAGCTTTCTTT. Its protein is CAWSSLLGRKNTEAFF.

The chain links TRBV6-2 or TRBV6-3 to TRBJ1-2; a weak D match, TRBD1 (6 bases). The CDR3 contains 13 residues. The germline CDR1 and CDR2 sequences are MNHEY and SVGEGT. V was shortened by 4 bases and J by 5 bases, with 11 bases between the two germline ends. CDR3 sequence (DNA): TGTGCCAGCAGTTGGAAACAGGGATATGGCTACACCTTC. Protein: CASSWKQGYGYTF.

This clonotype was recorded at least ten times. In DNA, the CDR3 is TGTGCCAGCAGTTTAGACGGTCTCACCGGGGAGCTGTTTTTT. Translating it yields CASSLDGLTGELFF. The rearrangement uses TRBV28 and TRBJ2-2; D is unclear. V was cut by 2 bases and J by 4 bases, with 8 bases left in between. This CDR3 contains 14 residues. In germline, CDR1 is MDHEN, CDR2 SYDVKM.

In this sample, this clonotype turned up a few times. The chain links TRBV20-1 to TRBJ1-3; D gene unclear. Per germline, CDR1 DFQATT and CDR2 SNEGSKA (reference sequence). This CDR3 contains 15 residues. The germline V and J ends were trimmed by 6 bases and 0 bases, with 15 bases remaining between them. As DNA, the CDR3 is TGCAGTGCCTTTGCGGGGATGAGCTCTGGAAACACCATATATTTT. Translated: CSAFAGMSSGNTIYF.

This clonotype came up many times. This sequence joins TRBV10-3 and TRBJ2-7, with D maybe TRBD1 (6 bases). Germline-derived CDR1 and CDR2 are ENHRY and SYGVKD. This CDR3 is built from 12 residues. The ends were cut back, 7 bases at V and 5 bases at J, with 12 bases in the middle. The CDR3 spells CAIKEGGHEQYF. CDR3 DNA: TGTGCCATCAAGGAAGGGGGACACGAGCAGTACTTC.

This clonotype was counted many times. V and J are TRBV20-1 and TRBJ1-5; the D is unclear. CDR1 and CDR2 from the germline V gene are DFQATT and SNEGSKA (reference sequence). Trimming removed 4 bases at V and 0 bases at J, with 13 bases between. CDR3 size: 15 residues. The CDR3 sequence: CSATTGTYSNQPQHF. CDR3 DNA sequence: TGCAGTGCTACAACGGGTACCTATAGCAATCAGCCCCAGCATTTT.

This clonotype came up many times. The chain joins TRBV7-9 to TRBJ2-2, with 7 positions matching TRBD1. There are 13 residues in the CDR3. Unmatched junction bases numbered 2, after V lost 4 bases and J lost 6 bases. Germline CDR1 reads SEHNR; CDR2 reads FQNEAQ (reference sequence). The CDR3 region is CASSYDRAGELFF. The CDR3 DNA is TGTGCCAGCAGCTACGACAGGGCCGGGGAGCTGTTTTTT. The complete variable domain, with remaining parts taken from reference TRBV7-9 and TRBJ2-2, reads DTGVSQNPRHKITKRGQNVTFRCDPISEHNRLYWYRQTLGQGPEFLTYFQNEAQLEKSRLLSDRFSAERPKGSFSTLEIQRTEQGDSAMYLCASSYDRAGELFFGEGSRLTVL.